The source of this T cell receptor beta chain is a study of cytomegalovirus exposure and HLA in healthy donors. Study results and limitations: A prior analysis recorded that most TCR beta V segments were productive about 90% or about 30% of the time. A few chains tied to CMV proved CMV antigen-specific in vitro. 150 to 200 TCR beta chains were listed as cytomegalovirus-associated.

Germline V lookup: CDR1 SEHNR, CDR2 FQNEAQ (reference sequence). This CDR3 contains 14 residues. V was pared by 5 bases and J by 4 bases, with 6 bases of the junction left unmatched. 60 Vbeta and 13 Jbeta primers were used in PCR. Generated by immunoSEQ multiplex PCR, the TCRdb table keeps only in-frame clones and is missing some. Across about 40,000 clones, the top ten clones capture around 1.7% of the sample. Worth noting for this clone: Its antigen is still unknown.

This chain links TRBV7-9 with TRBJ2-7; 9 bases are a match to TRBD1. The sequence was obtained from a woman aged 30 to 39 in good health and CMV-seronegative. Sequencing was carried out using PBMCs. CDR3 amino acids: CASSADRGSYEQYF. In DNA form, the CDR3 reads TGTGCCAGCAGCGCGGACAGGGGTTCGTACGAGCAGTACTTC. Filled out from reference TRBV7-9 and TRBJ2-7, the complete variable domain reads DTGVSQNPRHKITKRGQNVTFRCDPISEHNRLYWYRQTLGQGPEFLTYFQNEAQLEKSRLLSDRFSAERPKGSFSTLEIQRTEQGDSAMYLCASSADRGSYEQYFGPGTRLTVT.